The 32 T cell receptor beta chains below all came from one sample that was sequenced in a study of cytomegalovirus exposure and HLA in healthy donors (TCRdb year 2017). Library creation used the immunoSEQ multiplex PCR assay. The multiplex PCR relied on a mix of 60 forward primers for TCR Vbeta segments and 13 reverse primers for TCR Jbeta segments. TCRdb took over this immuneACCESS table, retaining in-frame rearrangements with V and J assigned. Such tables are incomplete; in checked studies, under half of the missing clones stem from an unresolved V gene, and the remainder is unexplained. For this sample the table gives some 190,000 clones, of which around 82% were detected only once. The top ten hold 13% to 15% of the sample. The sequenced material came from PBMCs. These receptors all stem from a woman aged 25 to 45 in good health and CMV-seropositive.

The DNA of the CDR3 is TGTGCCACCAGCAGAGGGGCCGGGACAGATAATGAAAAACTGTTTTTT. Amino acids: CATSRGAGTDNEKLFF. The chain combines TRBV15 with TRBJ1-4; 7 nucleotides align to TRBD1. The V and J ends lost 1 base and 4 bases, in that order; junction bases with no gene match: 6. Germline V gene lookup returns CDR1 LNHNV and CDR2 YYDKDF (reference sequence). CDR3 size: 16 residues.

The rearrangement uses TRBV30 and TRBJ2-3, with 8 bases aligning to TRBD2. The CDR3 consists of 15 residues. The V and J ends lost 2 bases and 0 bases, in that order; junction bases with no gene match: 4. Germline CDR1 reads GTSNPN; CDR2 reads SVGIG (reference sequence). The chain's CDR3 is CAWSPKRGSTDTQYF. The CDR3 DNA is TGTGCCTGGAGTCCAAAGCGGGGGAGCACAGATACGCAGTATTTT.

The chain employs TRBV2 and TRBJ1-5, with TRBD1 matching over 10 bases. The CDR3 runs 15 residues. The V segment lost 5 bases and the J segment 4 bases; nucleotides outside the gene matches: 5. Germline values: CDR1 SNHLY, CDR2 FYNNEI. CDR3 residues: CASSWTGGRNQPQHF. The CDR3 nucleotides are TGTGCCAGCAGTTGGACAGGGGGAAGGAATCAGCCCCAGCATTTT. The whole variable domain, remainder taken from reference TRBV2 and TRBJ1-5, is EPEVTQTPSHQVTQMGQEVILRCVPISNHLYFYWYRQILGQKVEFLVSFYNNEISEKSEIFDDQFSVERPDGSNFTLKIRSTKLEDSAMYFCASSWTGGRNQPQHFGDGTRLSIL.

This rearrangement joins TRBV11-2 to TRBJ1-1, with D possibly TRBD1 on 6 matching bases. Germline loops: CDR1 SGHAT, CDR2 FQNNGV. Trimming took off 2 bases at V and 1 base at J, with 14 bases between the two ends. The CDR3 consists of 16 residues. The CDR3 sequence is CASSLKGGVENTEAFF. CDR3 bases: TGTGCCAGCAGCTTAAAGGGGGGGGTAGAGAACACTGAAGCTTTCTTT.

V is TRBV7-3 and J is TRBJ2-1, with a possible D match to TRBD2 (6 bases). Trimming pared 2 bases from V and 6 bases from J, leaving 11 bases between. Germline CDR1 SGHTA, CDR2 FQGTGA. This CDR3 contains 14 residues. The CDR3 loop is CASSLSRGPNEQFF. In DNA, the CDR3 is TGTGCCAGCAGCTTATCGCGGGGCCCCAATGAGCAGTTCTTC.

The chain carries TRBV14 and TRBJ1-6; 12 bases align to TRBD1. The CDR3 totals 17 residues. The J segment lost 9 bases and the V segment lost 0 bases, leaving 6 bases of the junction unmatched. Germline V gives CDR1 SGHDN, CDR2 FVKESK. CDR3: CASSQDRGQGARSPLHF. DNA for the CDR3: TGTGCCAGCAGCCAAGATCGGGGACAGGGGGCACGTTCACCCCTCCACTTT.

This chain connects TRBV29-1 to TRBJ1-2, with unresolved D. In germline, CDR1 is SQVTM, CDR2 ANQGSEA. This CDR3 region has 13 residues. Trimming cost V 0 bases and J 2 bases, with 7 bases left between them. DNA for the CDR3: TGCAGCGTTGAAGAATCTACGAACTATGGCTACACCTTC. It encodes CSVEESTNYGYTF.

The chain is built from TRBV2 and TRBJ1-6; weak D call: TRBD1 (6 bases). Germline V gene lookup returns CDR1 SNHLY and CDR2 FYNNEI. The CDR3 has 14 amino acids. V was cut by 4 bases and J by 10 bases, with 14 bases left in between. CDR3 coding DNA: TGTGCCAGCAGTGTTAACAGGGAAGGCTCACCCCTCCACTTT. This encodes CASSVNREGSPLHF.

V is TRBV4-1 and J is TRBJ2-3, with D possibly being TRBD2 (6 bases). CDR3 size: 14 residues. The V gene lost 6 bases and the J gene lost 3 bases, with 13 bases spanning the gap. Germline assignment: CDR1 MGHRA and CDR2 YSYEKL. CDR3 amino acids: CASRAAGWTDTQYF. Here the CDR3 DNA reads TGCGCCAGCAGGGCTGCGGGGTGGACAGATACGCAGTATTTT.

This clone was seen only once. The V gene is TRBV13, the J gene TRBJ1-3; D gene uncertain. Germline values: CDR1 PRHDT, CDR2 FYEKMQ (reference sequence). Deletions cut 5 bases from V and 2 bases from J, with 10 bases between. There are 14 residues in the CDR3. CDR3 DNA sequence: TGTGCCAGCAGCGAAAGATACACTGGAAACACCATATATTTT. Translation: CASSERYTGNTIYF. Filled out from reference TRBV13 and TRBJ1-3, the complete variable domain reads AAGVIQSPRHLIKEKRETATLKCYPIPRHDTVYWYQQGPGQDPQFLISFYEKMQSDKGSIPDRFSAQQFSDYHSELNMSSLELGDSALYFCASSERYTGNTIYFGEGSWLTVV.

This clone was seen a handful of times. The CDR3 region has the DNA TGTGCCAGCAGCGTAGCTGCGGGCCTCGGTGGTACAAATGAGCAGTTCTTC. Translation gives CASSVAAGLGGTNEQFF. The V and J genes are TRBV9 and TRBJ2-1; D is perhaps TRBD2 (5 bases). V lost 0 bases and J lost 7, with 20 bases in between. CDR1 and CDR2 (germline): SGDLS, YYNGEE. CDR3 length equals 17 residues.

The genes are TRBV27 and TRBJ1-4, with D possibly matching TRBD1 (5 bases). The germline V and J ends were trimmed by 6 bases and 2 bases, with 10 bases remaining between them. This CDR3 spans 14 amino acids. CDR1 is MNHEY, CDR2 SMNVEV, per germline (reference sequence). CDR3 loop: CASSSRQTNEKLFF. The CDR3 DNA reads TGTGCCAGCAGCTCCCGACAGACTAATGAAAAACTGTTTTTT.

The chain combines TRBV5-6 with TRBJ2-7; maybe TRBD1 (6 bases). CDR3 length equals 14 residues. CDR1 is SGHDT, CDR2 YYEEEE, per germline. Trimming cost V 6 bases and J 7 bases, with 20 bases left between them. CDR3 region: CASTITATTGEQYF. Here the CDR3 DNA reads TGTGCCAGCACGATTACAGCGACAACAGGGGAGCAGTACTTC.

J is TRBJ2-1 and V is TRBV14, with D perhaps TRBD1 (6 bases). Trimming pared 0 bases from V and 7 bases from J, leaving 16 bases between. Germline CDR1 SGHDN, CDR2 FVKESK. CDR3 length equals 16 residues. CDR3 sequence reads: CASSQEGHGRGNEQFF. As DNA, the CDR3 is TGTGCCAGCAGCCAAGAAGGGCACGGCAGGGGAAATGAGCAGTTCTTC.

This rearrangement joins TRBV7-2 to TRBJ2-2, with TRBD2 matching 12 bases. CDR1 and CDR2 from the germline V gene are SGHTA and FQGNSA. Trimming removed 5 bases from V and 3 bases from J; junction bases left unmatched: 4. This CDR3 spans 16 amino acids. The CDR3: CASSMGTSGYTGELFF. The CDR3 bases are TGTGCCAGCAGCATGGGGACTAGCGGGTACACCGGGGAGCTGTTTTTT.

The chain couples TRBV5-1 to TRBJ2-1, with D unclear. V lost 2 bases to trimming and J lost 0 bases, with 9 bases between them. The CDR3 totals 15 residues. Germline lookup yields CDR1 SGHRS and CDR2 YFSETQ. CDR3 in DNA: TGCGCCAGCAGCTTAGACCACAGCTCCTACAATGAGCAGTTCTTC. Its protein product is CASSLDHSSYNEQFF.

This chain uses TRBV7-9 with TRBJ1-2; 7 positions match TRBD1. The CDR3 is made up of 12 amino acids. Per germline, CDR1 SEHNR and CDR2 FQNEAQ (reference sequence). Trimming cost V 2 bases and J 7 bases; bases outside gene matches: 1. CDR3 nucleotides: TGTGCCAGCAGCTTACAGGGGGTTGGCTACACCTTC. Translated: CASSLQGVGYTF.

This chain joins TRBV14 and TRBJ2-7, with TRBD1 identical over 8 bases. From germline, CDR1 is SGHDN and CDR2 FVKESK. This CDR3 is 14 amino acids long. The trim removed 4 bases at V and 6 bases at J, leaving 8 bases unmatched. CDR3 amino acids: CASSPWQGAGEQYF. The CDR3 DNA is TGTGCCAGCAGCCCGTGGCAGGGGGCCGGCGAGCAGTACTTC. Complete variable domain (other parts from reference TRBV14 and TRBJ2-7): EAGVTQFPSHSVIEKGQTVTLRCDPISGHDNLYWYRRVMGKEIKFLLHFVKESKQDESGMPNNRFLAERTGGTYSTLKVQPAELEDSGVYFCASSPWQGAGEQYFGPGTRLTVT.

V gene TRBV5-1 combines with J gene TRBJ2-2; TRBD2 is a possible D gene (5 bases). Between the trimmed V and J ends, which lost 7 bases and 1 base, there was a span of 5 bases. This CDR3 has 12 amino acids. Germline-derived CDR1 and CDR2 are SGHRS and YFSETQ. CDR3 protein: CASRENTGELFF. The CDR3 region has the DNA TGCGCCAGCCGGGAGAACACCGGGGAGCTGTTTTTT.

V usage is TRBV2 and J usage is TRBJ2-2; D may be TRBD2 (6 bases). Per germline, CDR1 SNHLY and CDR2 FYNNEI. CDR3 length: 18 residues. V dropped 5 bases and J dropped 5 bases, with 24 bases sitting between them. In nucleotides, the CDR3 is TGTGCCAGCAGTCCCATACACCGAACTAGCCTCCAAACCGGGGAGCTGTTTTTT. It is translated as CASSPIHRTSLQTGELFF.

The gene calls are TRBV5-1 and TRBJ1-3; D unresolved. Germline lookup yields CDR1 SGHRS and CDR2 YFSETQ. Trimming took off 0 bases at V and 0 bases at J, with 10 bases between the two ends. This CDR3 has 16 amino acids. CDR3 residues: CASSLGSRFSGNTIYF. In DNA, the CDR3 is TGCGCCAGCAGCTTGGGGTCGAGGTTCTCTGGAAACACCATATATTTT.

The V and J genes are TRBV30 and TRBJ1-1; D call uncertain. The V gene lost 4 bases and the J gene lost 1 base, with 7 bases spanning the gap. The CDR3 spans 12 residues. Germline values: CDR1 GTSNPN, CDR2 SVGIG (reference sequence). The CDR3 DNA is TGTGCCTGGACCCGGGGGAACACTGAAGCTTTCTTT. Its translation is CAWTRGNTEAFF.

V and J are TRBV6-4 and TRBJ2-3, with 8 positions matching TRBD2. Germline V CDR1 and CDR2: MRHNA, SNTAGT. This CDR3 is 15 amino acids long. The trim removed 5 bases at V and 6 bases at J, leaving 10 bases unmatched. The CDR3 DNA reads TGTGCCAGCAGTCCTTTGAGCGGGAGTAGGGATACGCAGTATTTT. Its translation is CASSPLSGSRDTQYF.

The chain recombines TRBV5-4 with TRBJ1-2; 7 bases line up with TRBD1. In germline, CDR1 is SGHNT, CDR2 YYREEE (reference sequence). This CDR3 comprises 14 residues. After removal of 4 bases from V and 3 bases from J, the junction contained 6 bases not matched to a gene. CDR3: CASSGGGTDYGYTF. For the CDR3, the DNA is TGTGCCAGCAGCGGCGGGGGGACAGACTATGGCTACACCTTC.

This clone was seen only a few times. The chain's CDR3 is CSVTGTGGADKNYGYTF. CDR3 coding DNA: TGCAGCGTCACGGGGACAGGGGGCGCCGACAAGAACTATGGCTACACCTTC. V is TRBV29-1 and J is TRBJ1-2; TRBD1 matches 12 bases. The V segment lost 6 bases and the J segment 2 bases; nucleotides outside the gene matches: 13. The germline CDR1 and CDR2 sequences are SQVTM and ANQGSEA. The CDR3 covers 17 residues.

The J gene is TRBJ2-3, the V gene TRBV19, with 7 bases aligning to TRBD2. The CDR3 consists of 15 residues. V trimming: 9 bases; J trimming: 0 bases; junction bases outside the gene matches: 9. From germline, CDR1 is LNHDA and CDR2 SQIVND (reference sequence). CDR3 sequence (DNA): TGTGCCAGCAACCGGGGGGAAGGGAGCACAGATACGCAGTATTTT. Its translation is CASNRGEGSTDTQYF.

The chain has TRBV6-5 and TRBJ1-6; D gene ambiguous. With 6 bases removed from V and 0 bases from J, the gap between germline ends came to 9 bases. CDR1 and CDR2 from the germline V gene are MNHEY and SVGAGI. The CDR3 totals 15 residues. The CDR3 bases are TGTGCCAGCAGGGAGGTGAGCTCCTATAATTCACCCCTCCACTTT. It codes for CASREVSSYNSPLHF.

This clone was counted between two and nine times. The chain carries TRBV11-3 and TRBJ2-1, with no clear D. The V end was cut by 1 base, the J end by 4 bases, with 5 bases between. The CDR3 runs 13 residues. Germline V gene sequence: CDR1 SGHNT, CDR2 YENEEA. CDR3 sequence (DNA): TGTGCCAGCAGCTTAGTACTTTACAATGAGCAGTTCTTC. The encoded protein is CASSLVLYNEQFF.

The chain joins TRBV6-1 to TRBJ2-1, with 8 bases matching TRBD1. CDR1 and CDR2 from the germline V gene are MNHNS and SASEGT. The CDR3 has 15 residues. V was pared by 7 bases and J by 6 bases, with 11 bases of the junction left unmatched. The CDR3 region has the DNA TGTGCCAGCATCCAGGGGGCTAGCGTTGGCAATGAGCAGTTCTTC. Translated, it gives CASIQGASVGNEQFF.

This sequence joins TRBV6-6 and TRBJ2-7; D gene unclear. Germline V gene sequence: CDR1 MNHNY, CDR2 SVGAGI (reference sequence). There are 14 residues in the CDR3. The V end was cut by 5 bases, the J end by 0 bases, with 11 bases between. Here the CDR3 reads CASSPPWSSYEQYF. CDR3 DNA: TGTGCCAGCAGTCCCCCGTGGAGCTCCTACGAGCAGTACTTC.

The rearrangement uses TRBV5-1 and TRBJ2-7, with D tentatively TRBD1 (5 bases). Deletions cut 5 bases from V and 0 bases from J, with 9 bases between. The CDR3 totals 13 residues. Looked up from germline, CDR1 is SGHRS and CDR2 is YFSETQ. The CDR3, as DNA: TGCGCCAGCAGGAAAGACAGCTCCTACGAGCAGTACTTC. Translated: CASRKDSSYEQYF. The full variable domain, with the rest looked up from reference TRBV5-1 and TRBJ2-7, is KAGVTQTPRYLIKTRGQQVTLSCSPISGHRSVSWYQQTPGQGLQFLFEYFSETQRNKGNFPGRFSGRQFSNSRSEMNVSTLELGDSALYLCASRKDSSYEQYFGPGTRLTVT.

Remarks on this clone: The junction and the germline gene differ at one end; a read error may be behind it. The identical CDR3 is also encoded by other nucleotide sequences in the sample. This chain uses TRBV11-2 with TRBJ1-1; a weak D match, TRBD1 (6 bases). Per germline, CDR1 SGHAT and CDR2 FQNNGV. The CDR3 contains 13 residues. The CDR3, as DNA: TGCGCCAGCAGCTTAGCGGTGACAGGTACTGCTTTCTTT. It encodes CASSLAVTGTAFF.